The clone carrying this T cell receptor beta chain was counted between two and nine times. Its antigen is not identified. Germline assignment: CDR1 SEHNR and CDR2 FQNEAQ (reference sequence). The length of the CDR3 is 15 residues. V lost 4 bases and J 7 bases, leaving 16 bases between the germline ends. Moderate-to-severe activity, with CAS ≥3, NOSPECS ≥4 and duration under 3 months, characterized the donors with ophthalmopathy. Someone took the PBMCs out of less than 11 ml of fresh peripheral blood. The study amplified TCR beta CDR3 regions using RNA transcripts. An initial RT-PCR round employing HTBI primers preceded a second-round multiplex PCR. TCRdb redid the calling of the multiplex PCR reads with MiXCR, one entry per CDR3 protein. The sample lists hundreds of thousands of distinct CDR3 sequences; 40% were seen once. The data are from a study of Graves' ophthalmopathy and Graves' hyperthyroidism. Points from the study as a whole: The model predicted progression of ophthalmopathy with a sensitivity of 60% to 71%, and its specificity was about 73%. A majority of expanded thyroid clonotypes exceeding 0.001 frequency were likewise present in blood.

This chain connects TRBV7-9 to TRBJ2-2; D gene ambiguous. Sample: peripheral blood. The source is an adult man with Graves' ophthalmopathy. Written as DNA, the CDR3 is TGTGCCAGCAGCTCCCCCCTAAGGGTGGGCGGGGAGCTGTTTTTT. It specifies CASSSPLRVGGELFF.